The 5 T cell receptor beta chains below were found in one sample sequenced in a study of blood T cell repertoires in COVID-19. The assay was immunoSEQ multiplex PCR, and TCRdb's table has in-frame clones only and misses some. The sample carries some 110,000 clones, approximately 86% recorded once. Sequenced material: peripheral blood. These receptors were taken from a human donor in a cohort sampled during active COVID-19.

The chain carries TRBV29-1 and TRBJ1-1, with TRBD1 identical over 9 bases. With V trimmed by 4 bases and J by 6 bases, 6 bases remained unmatched. The CDR3 length is 13 residues. In germline, CDR1 is SQVTM, CDR2 ANQGSEA. CDR3 in amino acids: CSVVPGQGSEAFF. In nucleotides, the CDR3 is TGCAGCGTTGTCCCGGGACAGGGCTCTGAAGCTTTCTTT.

The genes are TRBV6-5 and TRBJ1-1; TRBD1 matches at 7 bases. CDR1 is MNHEY and CDR2 is SVGAGI in the germline V gene. This CDR3 has 14 residues. V was clipped by 7 bases and J by 2 bases; unmatched bases: 7. The CDR3 nucleotides are TGTGCCAGCACCAGAGGGACAGTTAACACTGAAGCTTTCTTT. This gives the protein CASTRGTVNTEAFF.

The J gene is TRBJ2-3, the V gene TRBV19; 9 bases agree with TRBD2. The CDR3 covers 15 residues. Germline-derived CDR1 and CDR2 are LNHDA and SQIVND (reference sequence). V trimming: 1 base; J trimming: 2 bases; junction bases outside the gene matches: 1. CDR3 loop: CASSIASGTTDTQYF. DNA for the CDR3: TGTGCCAGTAGTATAGCTAGCGGGACCACAGATACGCAGTATTTT.

This chain connects TRBV19 to TRBJ2-3; 7 bases match TRBD2. V lost 4 bases and J lost 1; bases outside the gene matches: 5. CDR1 and CDR2 (germline): LNHDA, SQIVND (reference sequence). The CDR3 is 15 residues long. CDR3 DNA sequence: TGTGCCAGTAGTAACGGCGGGAGAGGCACAGATACGCAGTATTTT. Translating it yields CASSNGGRGTDTQYF.

With respect to this clone: This sample includes further DNA sequences coding for the same CDR3. The chain uses TRBV19 and TRBJ1-2; TRBD1 aligns across 8 bases. This CDR3 has 13 amino acids. Per germline, CDR1 LNHDA and CDR2 SQIVND (reference sequence). J lost 4 bases, V lost 4 bases, and 2 bases had no gene match. The CDR3, as DNA: TGTGCCAGTAGTAGGACAGGGACCTATGGCTACACCTTC. This sequence encodes CASSRTGTYGYTF.